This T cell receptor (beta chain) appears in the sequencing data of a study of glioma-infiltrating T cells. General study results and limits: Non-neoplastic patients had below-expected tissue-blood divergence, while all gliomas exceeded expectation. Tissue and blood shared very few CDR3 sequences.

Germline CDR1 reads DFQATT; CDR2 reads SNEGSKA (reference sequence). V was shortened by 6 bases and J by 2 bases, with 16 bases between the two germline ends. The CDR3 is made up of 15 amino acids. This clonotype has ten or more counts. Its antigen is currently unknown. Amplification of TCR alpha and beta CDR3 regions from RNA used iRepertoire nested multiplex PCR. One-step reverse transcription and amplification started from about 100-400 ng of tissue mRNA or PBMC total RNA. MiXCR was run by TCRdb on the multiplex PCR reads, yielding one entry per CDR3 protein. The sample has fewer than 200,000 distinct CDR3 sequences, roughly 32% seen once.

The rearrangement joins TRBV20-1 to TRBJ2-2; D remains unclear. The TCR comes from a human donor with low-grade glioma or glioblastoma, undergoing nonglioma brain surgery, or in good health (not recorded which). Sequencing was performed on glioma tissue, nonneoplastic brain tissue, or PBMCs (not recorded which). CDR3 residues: CSALDWQVNTGELFF. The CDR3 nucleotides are TGCAGTGCGTTAGACTGGCAGGTCAACACCGGGGAGCTGTTTTTT.